Listed here is a single T cell receptor (beta chain). Its antigen remains unidentified. This specimen belongs to a study of cytomegalovirus exposure and HLA in healthy donors. A multiplex PCR was run with 60 Vbeta primers and 13 Jbeta primers. Methods used by the authors: As a later analysis found, there were tens of millions of unique TCR beta chains, of which 8.5 million to 14 million were shared. Only in-frame clones appear in the TCRdb table, and some are missing; sequencing was by immunoSEQ multiplex PCR. For V, J and clone size, that table is used; D and trimming come from the DNA. The profile covers about 96,000 clones, with about 70% appearing a single time and 2.5% to 3% taken by the ten largest. Unrecorded immune exposures were likely, despite nominal health at sampling. Trimming took off 6 bases at V and 5 bases at J, with 13 bases between the two ends. CDR3 length: 13 residues. CDR1 is MDHEN and CDR2 is SYDVKM in the germline V gene.

Study-level findings and limits: Earlier analysis found most TCR beta V segments productive about 87% or about 30% of the time.

The sample comprised PBMCs. This sequence was found in a female donor in good health and CMV-seropositive. The J gene is TRBJ2-5, the V gene TRBV28; perhaps TRBD2 as D (5 bases). Here the CDR3 reads CASSGITRETQYF. The CDR3 DNA sequence: TGTGCCAGCAGCGGGATCACTCGGGAGACCCAGTACTTC.